This T cell receptor beta chain was obtained from a study of T cell changes during pregnancy in multiple sclerosis. The CDR3 sequence is 13 residues long. The V and J ends lost 8 bases and 3 bases, in that order; junction bases with no gene match: 6. Germline-derived CDR1 and CDR2 are WSHSY and SAAADI. Generated by immunoSEQ multiplex PCR, the TCRdb table keeps only in-frame clones and is missing some. The data show roughly 99,000 clones, just over 90% seen once. Specimen: peripheral blood, collected after pregnancy. The TCR was taken from a female donor in good health, enrolled as a control in a pregnancy study. The chain couples TRBV10-2 to TRBJ1-1, with 7 nucleotides matching TRBD1. CDR3 amino acids: CASGRDRHTEAFF. The CDR3 coding sequence is TGCGCCAGCGGACGGGACAGACACACTGAAGCTTTCTTT.